The rows below give T cell receptor beta chains drawn from one sample of a study of PD-L1 blockade in urothelial cancer. Sequencing was performed with immunoSEQ multiplex PCR; in TCRdb, only in-frame clones are kept and a portion is missing. The sample has approximately 38,000 clones; around four fifths are singletons. Specimen: PBMCs, collected around atezolizumab (anti-PD-L1) treatment. Receptors were obtained from a man in his fifties or sixties with urothelial cancer. The CDR3 runs from the conserved cysteine through the conserved F or W. D genes are given only for firm matches. Not all rows give a size; the values are once, few, many and, for expanded clones, a class.

j_gene: TRBJ1-1; v_gene: TRBV7-8; abundance: -; d_gene: -; CDR3aa: CASSLGRHEAFF; CDR3nt: TGTGCCAGCAGCTTAGGCAGGCATGAAGCTTTCTTT
j_gene: TRBJ2-1; v_gene: TRBV27; abundance: -; d_gene: -; CDR3aa: CASFRNNNEQFF; CDR3nt: TGTGCCAGCTTCAGAAACAACAATGAGCAGTTCTTC
j_gene: TRBJ1-2; v_gene: TRBV28; abundance: -; d_gene: -; CDR3aa: CASSITSGVPNGYTF; CDR3nt: TGTGCCAGCAGTATAACCTCGGGGGTCCCAAATGGCTACACCTTC
j_gene: TRBJ1-5; v_gene: TRBV7-2; abundance: -; d_gene: TRBD1; CDR3aa: CASSATGLGQPQHF; CDR3nt: TGTGCCAGCAGCGCGACAGGGCTCGGTCAGCCCCAGCATTTT
j_gene: TRBJ1-5; v_gene: TRBV19; abundance: -; d_gene: TRBD1; CDR3aa: CASSIYPGTGDQPQHF; CDR3nt: TGTGCCAGTAGTATCTACCCCGGGACAGGGGATCAGCCCCAGCATTTT
j_gene: TRBJ1-1; v_gene: TRBV28; abundance: -; d_gene: TRBD1; CDR3aa: CASRATGRMNTEAFF; CDR3nt: TGTGCCAGCAGAGCGACAGGGAGGATGAACACTGAAGCTTTCTTT
j_gene: TRBJ1-5; v_gene: TRBV6-1; abundance: few; d_gene: TRBD1; CDR3aa: CASSDKWDRGQHF; CDR3nt: TGTGCCAGCAGTGATAAATGGGACAGGGGCCAGCATTTT
j_gene: TRBJ2-2; v_gene: TRBV7-8; abundance: -; d_gene: -; CDR3aa: CASSAIFTEGNTGELFF; CDR3nt: TGTGCCAGCAGCGCAATTTTTACGGAGGGCAACACCGGGGAGCTGTTTTTT
j_gene: TRBJ2-1; v_gene: TRBV19; abundance: -; d_gene: TRBD2; CDR3aa: CASSTGLAGEAEQFF; CDR3nt: TGTGCCAGTAGTACTGGACTAGCGGGAGAAGCTGAGCAGTTCTTC
j_gene: TRBJ2-7; v_gene: TRBV28; abundance: -; d_gene: -; CDR3aa: CASIPGGTYEQYF; CDR3nt: TGTGCCAGCATCCCGGGCGGGACCTACGAGCAGTACTTC
j_gene: TRBJ1-3; v_gene: TRBV5-4; abundance: -; d_gene: -; CDR3aa: CASSPNSGDGNTIYF; CDR3nt: TGTGCCAGCAGCCCAAACTCAGGGGACGGAAACACCATATATTTT
j_gene: TRBJ2-3; v_gene: TRBV5-1; abundance: -; d_gene: -; CDR3aa: CASSLVGGMDPDTQYF; CDR3nt: TGCGCCAGCAGCTTGGTAGGGGGAATGGATCCAGATACGCAGTATTTT
j_gene: TRBJ2-7; v_gene: TRBV28; abundance: once; d_gene: -; CDR3aa: CASSPGTPLYEQYF; CDR3nt: TGTGCCAGCAGTCCCGGGACACCTCTCTACGAGCAGTACTTC
j_gene: TRBJ1-1; v_gene: TRBV21-1; abundance: -; d_gene: -; CDR3aa: CASGGSLNTEAFF; CDR3nt: TGTGCCAGCGGAGGCAGCCTGAACACTGAAGCTTTCTTT
j_gene: TRBJ2-7; v_gene: TRBV28; abundance: -; d_gene: TRBD1; CDR3aa: CASSRDSTYEQYF; CDR3nt: TGTGCCAGCAGCCGGGACAGCACCTACGAGCAGTACTTC
j_gene: TRBJ2-1; v_gene: TRBV30; abundance: -; d_gene: -; CDR3aa: CAWVGGSSYNEQFF; CDR3nt: TGTGCCTGGGTCGGCGGTAGCTCCTACAATGAGCAGTTCTTC
j_gene: TRBJ2-5; v_gene: TRBV30; abundance: -; d_gene: -; CDR3aa: CAWSPVAMKTQYF; CDR3nt: TGTGCCTGGAGCCCGGTTGCGATGAAGACCCAGTACTTC
j_gene: TRBJ2-1; v_gene: TRBV27; abundance: -; d_gene: -; CDR3aa: CALARRKTNEQFF; CDR3nt: TGTGCCTTGGCTAGGCGGAAGACCAATGAGCAGTTCTTC
j_gene: TRBJ2-1; v_gene: TRBV12-5; abundance: -; d_gene: TRBD2; CDR3aa: CASGSLAGGEQFF; CDR3nt: TGTGCTAGTGGTTCGCTAGCGGGAGGCGAGCAGTTCTTC
j_gene: TRBJ1-4; v_gene: TRBV28; abundance: -; d_gene: -; CDR3aa: CASSPGRHEKLFF; CDR3nt: TGTGCCAGCAGTCCCGGGAGGCATGAAAAACTGTTTTTT
j_gene: TRBJ2-1; v_gene: TRBV7-9; abundance: -; d_gene: TRBD1; CDR3aa: CASTYTGVGNEQFF; CDR3nt: TGTGCCAGCACCTATACAGGGGTAGGCAATGAGCAGTTCTTC
j_gene: TRBJ1-4; v_gene: TRBV5-6; abundance: -; d_gene: -; CDR3aa: CASSLWGRDEKLFF; CDR3nt: TGTGCCAGCAGTCTTTGGGGGCGCGATGAAAAACTGTTTTTT
j_gene: TRBJ2-2; v_gene: TRBV7-7; abundance: once; d_gene: TRBD2; CDR3aa: CASSGLAGITGELFF; CDR3nt: TGTGCTAGCAGTGGACTAGCGGGGATCACCGGGGAGCTGTTTTTT
j_gene: TRBJ1-5; v_gene: TRBV15; abundance: -; d_gene: TRBD1; CDR3aa: CATSRGQGARGNQPQHF; CDR3nt: TGTGCCACCAGCAGGGGGCAGGGGGCGCGGGGCAATCAGCCCCAGCATTTT
j_gene: TRBJ2-7; v_gene: TRBV30; abundance: -; d_gene: TRBD1; CDR3aa: CAWGTGIYEQYF; CDR3nt: TGTGCCTGGGGGACAGGGATCTACGAGCAGTACTTC
j_gene: TRBJ1-3; v_gene: TRBV27; abundance: -; d_gene: TRBD1; CDR3aa: CASSSTGLVGNTIYF; CDR3nt: TGTGCCAGCAGTTCGACAGGGTTAGTCGGAAACACCATATATTTT
j_gene: TRBJ1-5; v_gene: TRBV19; abundance: -; d_gene: TRBD1; CDR3aa: CASSLTGGSDQPQHF; CDR3nt: TGTGCCAGTAGCTTGACAGGGGGCTCGGATCAGCCCCAGCATTTT
j_gene: TRBJ2-7; v_gene: TRBV15; abundance: -; d_gene: -; CDR3aa: CATSRNRVSVEQYF; CDR3nt: TGTGCCACCAGCAGAAACAGGGTCTCGGTCGAGCAGTACTTC
j_gene: TRBJ2-7; v_gene: TRBV11-2; abundance: -; d_gene: TRBD2; CDR3aa: CASSPREVTYEQYF; CDR3nt: TGTGCCAGCAGCCCCCGGGAGGTTACCTACGAGCAGTACTTC